The rows below give T cell receptor beta chains drawn from one sample of a study of shared clonotypes between healthy human individuals. The table came from immunoSEQ multiplex PCR; TCRdb's copy has only in-frame clones and leaves some out. Altogether 2 million to 2.5 million clones are present, almost 96% being singletons, with the ten largest covering approximately 0.13%. Sequenced: naive CD4+ T cells sorted from blood. Receptor source: a man aged 18 to 29 in good health. Each CDR3 is given with its conserved first and last residue. D genes are given only for firm matches.

V gene: TRBV5-1; D gene: -; J gene: TRBJ2-5; CDR3 protein: CASSLDVGVGETQYF
V gene: TRBV6-6; D gene: -; J gene: TRBJ1-6; CDR3 protein: CASSYSTDYHNSPLHF
V gene: TRBV6-6; D gene: -; J gene: TRBJ2-5; CDR3 protein: CASTAPEYQETQYF
V gene: TRBV6-5; D gene: -; J gene: TRBJ1-6; CDR3 protein: CASSYSRKKGSPLHF
V gene: TRBV30; D gene: TRBD1; J gene: TRBJ1-1; CDR3 protein: CAWSAGQAERGAFF
V gene: TRBV7-2; D gene: -; J gene: TRBJ2-5; CDR3 protein: CASSATRDRGTQYF
V gene: TRBV5-6; D gene: TRBD1; J gene: TRBJ1-5; CDR3 protein: CASSRQGDSNQPQHF
V gene: TRBV19; D gene: -; J gene: TRBJ1-5; CDR3 protein: CASSIVTVKNNQPQHF
V gene: TRBV5-1; D gene: TRBD2; J gene: TRBJ2-2; CDR3 protein: CASSPSGRSNTGELFF
V gene: TRBV19; D gene: TRBD1; J gene: TRBJ2-7; CDR3 protein: CASSTGQGLNEQYF
V gene: TRBV10-3; D gene: TRBD1; J gene: TRBJ2-7; CDR3 protein: CAIRADRGLHEQYF
V gene: TRBV18; D gene: TRBD1; J gene: TRBJ1-3; CDR3 protein: CASSPTGASSGNTIYF
V gene: TRBV7-2; D gene: -; J gene: TRBJ2-5; CDR3 protein: CASFPGKGLGGETQYF
V gene: TRBV11-2; D gene: TRBD2; J gene: TRBJ2-5; CDR3 protein: CASSRSGGETQYF
V gene: TRBV7-2; D gene: -; J gene: TRBJ1-1; CDR3 protein: CASSLGHISAFF
V gene: TRBV11-2; D gene: TRBD1; J gene: TRBJ1-1; CDR3 protein: CASSLGTGTTEAFF
V gene: TRBV7-6; D gene: -; J gene: TRBJ2-3; CDR3 protein: CASSLVPGVTDTQYF
V gene: TRBV6-1; D gene: TRBD1; J gene: TRBJ2-7; CDR3 protein: CAISWTGGAYEQYF
V gene: TRBV5-4; D gene: TRBD2; J gene: TRBJ2-5; CDR3 protein: CASSLWAGGPVQETQYF
V gene: TRBV5-4; D gene: TRBD2; J gene: TRBJ2-1; CDR3 protein: CASSLRLAGAFDEQFF
V gene: TRBV15; D gene: TRBD1; J gene: TRBJ2-1; CDR3 protein: CATHTPGGTSYNEQFF
V gene: TRBV4-1; D gene: TRBD2; J gene: TRBJ2-5; CDR3 protein: CASRHLGREETQYF
V gene: TRBV10-1; D gene: TRBD1; J gene: TRBJ2-1; CDR3 protein: CASSEPRTGSYNEQFF
V gene: TRBV7-2; D gene: -; J gene: TRBJ2-5; CDR3 protein: CASSLGNRVQETQYF
V gene: TRBV5-1; D gene: TRBD1; J gene: TRBJ2-2; CDR3 protein: CASRRDSITGELFF
V gene: TRBV9; D gene: -; J gene: TRBJ2-3; CDR3 protein: CASSPRTIADTQYF
V gene: TRBV11-2; D gene: -; J gene: TRBJ1-1; CDR3 protein: CASSLEASSISEAFF
V gene: TRBV5-1; D gene: -; J gene: TRBJ2-3; CDR3 protein: CASSFSGTDTQYF
V gene: TRBV5-1; D gene: -; J gene: TRBJ1-6; CDR3 protein: CASSLEGSYNSPLHF
V gene: TRBV5-4; D gene: -; J gene: TRBJ2-1; CDR3 protein: CASSLEGQRPGNEQFF
V gene: TRBV2; D gene: -; J gene: TRBJ2-3; CDR3 protein: CASRLSDTQYF
V gene: TRBV5-4; D gene: TRBD1; J gene: TRBJ2-2; CDR3 protein: CASSAGTGSLTGELFF
V gene: TRBV6-1; D gene: -; J gene: TRBJ2-5; CDR3 protein: CASNWNIEETQYF
V gene: TRBV6-5; D gene: -; J gene: TRBJ2-2; CDR3 protein: CASSRGGTGELFF
V gene: TRBV5-1; D gene: -; J gene: TRBJ2-5; CDR3 protein: CASSLGQGRQETQYF
V gene: TRBV2; D gene: TRBD2; J gene: TRBJ2-7; CDR3 protein: CASGGVASVEQYF
V gene: TRBV19; D gene: -; J gene: TRBJ2-3; CDR3 protein: CASSVGSGSTDTQYF
V gene: TRBV19; D gene: -; J gene: TRBJ2-2; CDR3 protein: CASSWGFPTGELFF
V gene: TRBV7-9; D gene: TRBD1; J gene: TRBJ2-6; CDR3 protein: CASSLTGVSSSGANVLTF
V gene: TRBV29-1; D gene: TRBD1; J gene: TRBJ1-4; CDR3 protein: CSARTGVIEKLFF
V gene: TRBV5-1; D gene: TRBD1; J gene: TRBJ2-5; CDR3 protein: CASSPGQGARETQYF
V gene: TRBV19; D gene: -; J gene: TRBJ2-1; CDR3 protein: CASSIGGGGSYNEQFF
V gene: TRBV19; D gene: -; J gene: TRBJ1-6; CDR3 protein: CASSTTGGSYNSPLHF
V gene: TRBV6-5; D gene: -; J gene: TRBJ2-1; CDR3 protein: CASRALGANEQFF
V gene: TRBV7-3; D gene: TRBD1; J gene: TRBJ1-5; CDR3 protein: CASSSGRGLNQPQHF
V gene: TRBV19; D gene: -; J gene: TRBJ1-1; CDR3 protein: CASSAGRVNTEAFF
V gene: TRBV19; D gene: -; J gene: TRBJ2-1; CDR3 protein: CASSTGNEQFF
V gene: TRBV6-1; D gene: -; J gene: TRBJ2-1; CDR3 protein: CASSEWGRNYLNEQFF
V gene: TRBV27; D gene: TRBD1; J gene: TRBJ1-2; CDR3 protein: CASNPGQGANYGYTF
V gene: TRBV7-9; D gene: -; J gene: TRBJ1-1; CDR3 protein: CASSPGGTEAFF